This T cell receptor beta chain appears in the sequencing data of a study of T cell repertoires in cytomegalovirus infection. Study as a whole: CMV epitopes that were recently identified and HLA-C-restricted were used alongside well-studied HLA-B-restricted ones. TCR beta signatures that were public indicated CMV infection and matching HLA type.

One entry per CDR3 protein results from TCRdb running MiXCR on the reads. The sample yields approximately 770,000 distinct CDR3 sequences, about 29% seen once. Concerning this clonotype: Its antigen remains unknown. This clone may be a read error of a much larger clone one base away.

The CDR3 runs to 14 residues. Germline V CDR1 and CDR2: DFQATT, SNEGSKA (reference sequence). Sequenced here: cultured CD8+ T cells from PBMCs, sampled from culture after CMV antigen stimulation. The chain combines TRBV20-1 with TRBJ1-2; tentative D call: TRBD1 (5 bases). This receptor was taken from a human donor in good health (CMV status not recorded). Some clones in this sample may be carry-over from other donors' samples. CDR3: CSARPQGGNYDYTF. The CDR3 bases are TGCAGTGCTAGACCTCAGGGTGGTAACTATGACTACACCTTC.